The 8 T cell receptor beta chains below come from one sample, sequenced in a study of T cells in Graves' hyperthyroidism and ophthalmopathy. From RNA transcripts, TCR beta CDR3 regions were amplified. HTBI primers were employed in a first-round RT-PCR of the TCR CDR3. TCRdb reprocessed the multiplex PCR reads with MiXCR, giving one entry per CDR3 protein. The sample consists of 500,000 to 800,000 distinct CDR3 sequences, 45% of them appearing once. Sample: peripheral blood or thyroid tissue (not recorded which). These receptors all come from an adult man with Graves' disease, either hyperthyroidism or ophthalmopathy (not recorded which).

V and J are TRBV25-1 and TRBJ1-6, with D possibly being TRBD1 (6 bases). V shed 6 bases and J shed 7 bases, with 13 bases lying between them. The CDR3 is 14 residues long. The germline gives CDR1 MGHDK, CDR2 SYGVNS. The CDR3 reads CASRQAGANSPLHF. CDR3 sequence (DNA): TGTGCCAGCAGGCAGGCAGGGGCAAATTCACCCCTCCACTTT.

The chain combines TRBV29-1 with TRBJ2-7; D might be TRBD2 (5 bases). V shed 5 bases and J shed 0 bases, with 5 bases lying between them. Germline-derived CDR1 and CDR2 are SQVTM and ANQGSEA. The CDR3 runs to 11 residues. This chain's CDR3 is CSVRDSYEQYF. The CDR3 DNA reads TGCAGCGTTCGGGACTCCTACGAGCAGTACTTC.

The chain links TRBV6-1 to TRBJ2-7; a weak D match, TRBD1 (5 bases). V gave up 0 bases and J gave up 0 bases, with 12 bases separating them. CDR3 size: 16 residues. The germline V gene encodes CDR1 MNHNS and CDR2 SASEGT. CDR3 amino acids: CASSEAWTRSSYEQYF. The CDR3 nucleotides read TGTGCCAGCAGTGAAGCCTGGACACGGAGCTCCTACGAGCAGTACTTC.

The sample holds a few counts of this clonotype. The V gene is TRBV7-9, the J gene TRBJ1-1; D possibly corresponds to TRBD1 (5 bases). The CDR3 consists of 13 residues. CDR1 SEHNR and CDR2 FQNEAQ come from the germline V gene (reference sequence). Trimming shortened V by 5 bases and J by 4 bases, and 11 bases separated the two germline ends. CDR3 sequence (DNA): TGTGCCAGCAGCACCGAGGGGATCACTGAAGCTTTCTTT. Its translation: CASSTEGITEAFF.

The chain employs TRBV20-1 and TRBJ1-1; 7 bases line up with TRBD1. Unmatched junction bases numbered 5, after V lost 0 bases and J lost 4 bases. The CDR3 loop spans 14 amino acids. Germline V gives CDR1 DFQATT, CDR2 SNEGSKA (reference sequence). CDR3 sequence: CSARDPTGTTEAFF. CDR3 in DNA: TGCAGTGCTAGAGATCCGACAGGGACCACTGAAGCTTTCTTT.

This clonotype was recorded a few times. V and J are TRBV12-3 or TRBV12-4 and TRBJ2-7, with 11 bases lining up with TRBD1. The CDR3 covers 16 residues. Trimming cost V 6 bases and J 3 bases; bases outside gene matches: 10. CDR3 loop: CASSFGRDRGDYEQYF. DNA of the CDR3: TGTGCCAGCAGCTTTGGTCGGGACAGGGGGGACTACGAGCAGTACTTC.

As regards this clonotype: A read error may be the cause here, since a much bigger clone is one base away. The chain links TRBV2 to TRBJ1-4; D is unresolved. The length of the CDR3 is 14 residues. V lost 3 bases to trimming and J lost 6 bases, with 11 bases between them. CDR1 is SNHLY, CDR2 FYNNEI, per germline. The CDR3 DNA reads TGTGCCAGCAGTGAGGACTATTGGGATGAAAAACTGTTTTTT. Translating it yields CASSEDYWDEKLFF.

Only a few counts were recorded for this clonotype. This rearrangement joins TRBV20-1 to TRBJ1-2; D not certain. V lost 3 bases and J 4 bases, leaving 18 bases between the germline ends. The germline CDR1 and CDR2 sequences are DFQATT and SNEGSKA (reference sequence). The CDR3 covers 15 residues. CDR3 coding DNA: TGCAGTGCTAGGAGCGCGGCAAGACAAACCTATGGCTACACCTTC. Amino acids: CSARSAARQTYGYTF.